Shown below are 31 T cell receptor beta chains from a single sample sequenced in a study of blood T cell repertoires in COVID-19. The method was immunoSEQ multiplex PCR; TCRdb's version includes in-frame clones alone and lacks a portion of them. The sample contains 140,000 to 150,000 clones, around nine tenths of which appear only once. Material: peripheral blood. All receptors come from a woman aged 45-60 years with acute or convalescent COVID-19.

The V and J genes are TRBV29-1 and TRBJ2-7, with 10 bases lining up with TRBD2. CDR1 SQVTM and CDR2 ANQGSEA come from the germline V gene. V dropped 7 bases and J dropped 5; count of bases not matched to a gene: 8. The CDR3 spans 13 residues. Here the CDR3 DNA reads TGCAGCGCTGATAGCGGGAGGCCCCACGAGCAGTACTTC. It yields the protein CSADSGRPHEQYF.

The chain recombines TRBV28 with TRBJ1-1; 8 nucleotides match TRBD1. The CDR3 covers 14 residues. Germline V gene lookup returns CDR1 MDHEN and CDR2 SYDVKM. With V trimmed by 5 bases and J by 4 bases, 6 bases remained unmatched. The DNA of the CDR3 is TGTGCCAGCAGTAGAGCCGACAGGGGCACTGAAGCTTTCTTT. Protein product: CASSRADRGTEAFF.

The gene calls are TRBV3-1 (or the pseudogene TRBV3-2) and TRBJ2-3, with 8 positions matching TRBD2. In germline, CDR1 is LGHDT, CDR2 YNNKEL (reference sequence). The CDR3 has 16 residues. After removal of 1 base from V and 6 bases from J, the junction contained 9 bases not matched to a gene. In DNA, the CDR3 is TGTGCCAGCAGCCAAGCGGCGGGGGGTTCAACCGATACGCAGTATTTT. Its protein product is CASSQAAGGSTDTQYF.

V and J are TRBV6-5 and TRBJ1-6; tentative D call: TRBD1 (6 bases). Germline V lookup: CDR1 MNHEY, CDR2 SVGAGI. V gave up 1 base and J gave up 10 bases, with 14 bases separating them. The CDR3 totals 15 residues. The CDR3 protein is CASSYWGQMGSPLHF. In nucleotides, the CDR3 is TGTGCCAGCAGTTACTGGGGGCAGATGGGATCACCCCTCCACTTT.

In nucleotides, the CDR3 is TGTGCCAGCAGGGACAGGGCCCCGGGAAACACCATATATTTT. Protein sequence: CASRDRAPGNTIYF. The chain links TRBV2 to TRBJ1-3; 8 bases agree with TRBD1. Trimming cost V 6 bases and J 4 bases; bases outside gene matches: 5. This CDR3 spans 14 amino acids. Per germline, CDR1 SNHLY and CDR2 FYNNEI.

This clone was recorded a few times. The CDR3 coding sequence is TGTGCCAGCGGTTCTGGGAGGGTTGGCAATCAGCCCCAGCATTTT. It codes for CASGSGRVGNQPQHF. The chain employs TRBV6-5 and TRBJ1-5; D not resolved. Trimming pared 8 bases from V and 2 bases from J, leaving 16 bases between. Germline V gives CDR1 MNHEY, CDR2 SVGAGI. This CDR3 contains 15 residues.

This clone came up once. The chain uses TRBV15 and TRBJ1-5; no firm D call. This CDR3 comprises 14 residues. Between the trimmed V and J ends, which lost 5 bases and 3 bases, there was a span of 11 bases. Germline lookup yields CDR1 LNHNV and CDR2 YYDKDF (reference sequence). The CDR3 DNA reads TGTGCCACCAGCCCTAACAGCTTCAATCAGCCCCAGCATTTT. Amino acid sequence: CATSPNSFNQPQHF.

The chain has TRBV5-1 and TRBJ2-7; 7 bases map to TRBD1. The CDR3 loop spans 15 amino acids. The V and J ends lost 3 bases and 2 bases, in that order; junction bases with no gene match: 8. From germline, CDR1 is SGHRS and CDR2 YFSETQ. The CDR3 is CASSWGDRETYEQYF. CDR3 sequence (DNA): TGCGCCAGCAGCTGGGGCGACAGGGAGACCTACGAGCAGTACTTC. Drawing the rest from reference TRBV5-1 and TRBJ2-7, the complete variable domain is KAGVTQTPRYLIKTRGQQVTLSCSPISGHRSVSWYQQTPGQGLQFLFEYFSETQRNKGNFPGRFSGRQFSNSRSEMNVSTLELGDSALYLCASSWGDRETYEQYFGPGTRLTVT.

The V gene is TRBV28, the J gene TRBJ2-1; D may be TRBD2 (6 bases). Between the trimmed V and J ends, which lost 5 bases and 4 bases, there was a span of 18 bases. Per germline, CDR1 MDHEN and CDR2 SYDVKM. The CDR3 runs 16 residues. The CDR3 bases are TGTGCCAGCAGTCCCCCCCCTGGCGGACTATACAATGAGCAGTTCTTC. Its translation: CASSPPPGGLYNEQFF.

The chain joins TRBV3-1 (or the pseudogene TRBV3-2) to TRBJ2-7; the match to TRBD2 covers 7 bases. Looked up from germline, CDR1 is LGHDT and CDR2 is YNNKEL (reference sequence). Trimming took 0 bases from V and 7 from J; bases not matched to a gene: 21. CDR3 length equals 19 residues. The chain's CDR3 is CASSQESGLAVLRIWEQYF. CDR3 nucleotide sequence: TGTGCCAGCAGCCAAGAATCGGGCCTAGCGGTCCTCCGGATATGGGAGCAGTACTTC.

The chain couples TRBV5-1 to TRBJ2-1; 9 bases agree with TRBD1. Germline loops: CDR1 SGHRS, CDR2 YFSETQ. Trimming cost V 0 bases and J 8 bases; bases outside gene matches: 6. The CDR3 loop spans 15 amino acids. CDR3 nucleotide sequence: TGCGCCAGCAGCTTGGGACAGGGGGGTCGAGATGAGCAGTTCTTC. Amino acid sequence: CASSLGQGGRDEQFF.

The rearrangement joins TRBV7-3 to TRBJ1-2; 7 bases map to TRBD1. V was pared by 5 bases and J by 8 bases, with 8 bases of the junction left unmatched. Germline values: CDR1 SGHTA, CDR2 FQGTGA. This CDR3 comprises 13 residues. In DNA, the CDR3 is TGTGCCAGCAGCGACGGACAGGCTAAAGGCTACACCTTC. Translated, it gives CASSDGQAKGYTF.

The chain has TRBV2 and TRBJ1-1, with a tentative D call TRBD1 (6 bases). V lost 4 bases to trimming and J lost 8 bases, with 14 bases between them. CDR3 length equals 13 residues. CDR1 is SNHLY, CDR2 FYNNEI, per germline. The CDR3 DNA follows: TGTGCCAGCAGTGCAGGGGCGGGGGGCGAAGCTTTCTTT. Its protein is CASSAGAGGEAFF.

The V gene is TRBV20-1, the J gene TRBJ2-1, with D maybe TRBD2 (6 bases). Germline V gene sequence: CDR1 DFQATT, CDR2 SNEGSKA (reference sequence). This CDR3 comprises 17 residues. V was clipped by 3 bases and J by 4 bases, with 22 bases between them. As DNA, the CDR3 is TGCAGTGCTAGTGGACCCTCTGGGGGACTTTCTTACAATGAGCAGTTCTTC. Translation gives CSASGPSGGLSYNEQFF.

The J gene is TRBJ2-7, the V gene TRBV29-1, with 8 bases matching TRBD1. The CDR3 runs 14 residues. CDR1 is SQVTM and CDR2 is ANQGSEA in the germline V gene. The V segment lost 6 bases and the J segment 2 bases; nucleotides outside the gene matches: 9. The CDR3 bases are TGCAGCGTGGGGAGGACAGGGAATGCCTACGAGCAGTACTTC. Its translation is CSVGRTGNAYEQYF.

This rearrangement joins TRBV6-5 to TRBJ1-6, with 7 nucleotides matching TRBD1. Germline V gene sequence: CDR1 MNHEY, CDR2 SVGAGI. The length of the CDR3 is 14 residues. Trimming took 5 bases from V and 8 from J; bases not matched to a gene: 6. The CDR3 sequence is CASSPGTVYSPLHF. CDR3 nucleotide sequence: TGTGCCAGCAGTCCCGGGACAGTCTATTCACCCCTCCACTTT.

V and J are TRBV11-2 and TRBJ1-4, with D perhaps TRBD1 (6 bases). CDR3 length equals 15 residues. Germline V lookup: CDR1 SGHAT, CDR2 FQNNGV. V lost 3 bases, J lost 8 bases, and 16 bases lay in between. CDR3 coding DNA: TGTGCCAGCAGCTTCGGGGTACAGGGCGAGGAAAAACTGTTTTTT. Amino acid sequence: CASSFGVQGEEKLFF.

Only a few counts were recorded for this clone. J is TRBJ2-7 and V is TRBV28; a possible D gene is TRBD1 (5 bases). The V and J ends lost 3 bases and 4 bases respectively, with 10 bases between them. The germline V gene encodes CDR1 MDHEN and CDR2 SYDVKM. This CDR3 is 13 amino acids long. CDR3 amino acids: CASSFQGVYEQYF. The CDR3 DNA follows: TGTGCCAGCAGTTTTCAGGGTGTTTACGAGCAGTACTTC. The variable domain in full, with the rest retrieved from reference TRBV28 and TRBJ2-7, is DVKVTQSSRYLVKRTGEKVFLECVQDMDHENMFWYRQDPGLGLRLIYFSYDVKMKEKGDIPEGYSVSREKKERFSLILESASTNQTSMYLCASSFQGVYEQYFGPGTRLTVT.

This clone was seen a single time. The chain recombines TRBV3-1 (or the pseudogene TRBV3-2) with TRBJ2-2; 8 bases match TRBD1. Germline V gene sequence: CDR1 LGHDT, CDR2 YNNKEL (reference sequence). V trimming: 4 bases; J trimming: 1 base; junction bases outside the gene matches: 8. The CDR3 loop spans 17 amino acids. The CDR3 DNA reads as TGTGCCAGCAGCCCATGGTCGGGACAGGAGAACACCGGGGAGCTGTTTTTT. It translates to CASSPWSGQENTGELFF.

Details on this clone: The sample contains more than one DNA sequence encoding this CDR3. The CDR3 sequence is CASSLGTGGTEAFF. CDR3 in DNA: TGCGCCAGCAGCTTGGGTACAGGTGGCACTGAAGCTTTCTTT. J is TRBJ1-1 and V is TRBV5-1; D is possibly TRBD1 (5 bases). Trimming shortened V by 0 bases and J by 4 bases, and 10 bases separated the two germline ends. This CDR3 comprises 14 residues. Germline assignment: CDR1 SGHRS and CDR2 YFSETQ.

As DNA, the CDR3 is TGTGCCAGCAGCTTGGACAGGGAAAACACCATATATTTT. This encodes CASSLDRENTIYF. The chain combines TRBV7-3 with TRBJ1-3; 8 bases fit TRBD1. There are 13 residues in the CDR3. CDR1 is SGHTA and CDR2 is FQGTGA in the germline V gene. V was pared by 3 bases and J by 6 bases, with 1 base of the junction left unmatched. The full variable domain, its missing parts supplied by reference TRBV7-3 and TRBJ1-3, is GAGVSQTPSNKVTEKGKYVELRCDPISGHTALYWYRQSLGQGPEFLIYFQGTGAADDSGLPNDRFFAVRPEGSVSTLKIQRTERGDSAVYLCASSLDRENTIYFGEGSWLTVV.

The chain employs TRBV25-1 and TRBJ1-2; a possible D gene is TRBD1 (6 bases). Trimming stripped 0 bases from V and 3 bases from J, with 11 bases between. This CDR3 is 15 amino acids long. Per the germline V gene, CDR1 is MGHDK and CDR2 is SYGVNS. The CDR3 loop is CASSEYRAGDYGYTF. DNA for the CDR3: TGTGCCAGCAGTGAATATCGAGCAGGGGACTATGGCTACACCTTC.

In its sample, this clone was seen a few times. The CDR3 loop is CASSLAALAGVEQYF. In DNA, the CDR3 is TGTGCCAGTAGTCTGGCTGCCCTAGCGGGAGTTGAGCAGTACTTC. The gene calls are TRBV19 and TRBJ2-7; 10 bases match TRBD2. V was clipped by 5 bases and J by 7 bases; unmatched bases: 11. This CDR3 contains 15 residues. Germline lookup yields CDR1 LNHDA and CDR2 SQIVND (reference sequence).

The chain carries TRBV28 and TRBJ2-3; possible D gene TRBD1, 6 bases. Germline V gene data show CDR1 as MDHEN and CDR2 as SYDVKM. V lost 8 bases, J lost 3 bases, and 18 bases lay in between. The CDR3 contains 15 residues. The CDR3, as DNA: TGTGCCAGCCAAGAACAGGGAGCCCCTACAGATACGCAGTATTTT. Translation: CASQEQGAPTDTQYF.

V usage is TRBV19 and J usage is TRBJ1-6, with 10 bases identical to TRBD1. This CDR3 comprises 14 residues. The germline V gene has CDR1 LNHDA and CDR2 SQIVND (reference sequence). The junction had 2 bases not matched to a gene; V was cut back by 5 bases and J by 7 bases. The CDR3 DNA reads TGTGCCAGTAGTTGGGACAGGGGAAATTCACCCCTCCACTTT. Translating it yields CASSWDRGNSPLHF.

CDR3 bases: TGTGCCAGCAGCGCCGACCATGGGAGTCAGCCCCAGCATTTT. It specifies CASSADHGSQPQHF. The J gene is TRBJ1-5, the V gene TRBV9; D unclear. The CDR3 contains 14 residues. V lost 3 bases and J 6 bases, leaving 13 bases between the germline ends. Looked up from germline, CDR1 is SGDLS and CDR2 is YYNGEE.

CDR3 loop: CATLSRSDEQYF. The CDR3 DNA reads as TGTGCCACCCTCTCGCGGTCGGACGAGCAGTACTTC. This chain joins TRBV7-9 and TRBJ2-7; D remains ambiguous. V was cut by 10 bases and J by 5 bases, with 15 bases left in between. Per the germline V gene, CDR1 is SEHNR and CDR2 is FQNEAQ (reference sequence). The CDR3 loop spans 12 amino acids.

The rearrangement joins TRBV6-5 to TRBJ1-6, with D unresolved. This CDR3 spans 16 amino acids. The V end was cut by 2 bases, the J end by 2 bases, with 10 bases between. Germline V lookup: CDR1 MNHEY, CDR2 SVGAGI. CDR3 DNA: TGTGCCAGCAGTTACACGTCCACAACCTATAATTCACCCCTCCACTTT. This translates into CASSYTSTTYNSPLHF.

The rearrangement uses TRBV27 and TRBJ2-1, with 8 nucleotides matching TRBD2. Unmatched junction bases numbered 16, after V lost 3 bases and J lost 3 bases. Germline V lookup: CDR1 MNHEY, CDR2 SMNVEV (reference sequence). This CDR3 is 19 amino acids long. CDR3 region: CASSFRGGDSYINYNEQFF. The DNA of the CDR3 is TGTGCCAGCAGTTTTCGGGGGGGAGACTCCTACATTAACTACAATGAGCAGTTCTTC.

V gene TRBV28 combines with J gene TRBJ1-5; 7 nucleotides match TRBD1. The CDR3 runs to 14 residues. V was pared by 5 bases and J by 6 bases, with 7 bases of the junction left unmatched. Germline assignment: CDR1 MDHEN and CDR2 SYDVKM. CDR3 DNA sequence: TGTGCCAGCAGTCCAAGACAGGGTGTTCAGCCCCAGCATTTT. This sequence encodes CASSPRQGVQPQHF.

This chain joins TRBV6-5 and TRBJ1-1; D gene unclear. The CDR3 totals 15 residues. Per germline, CDR1 MNHEY and CDR2 SVGAGI. V was cut by 6 bases and J by 1 base, with 15 bases left in between. CDR3 sequence (DNA): TGTGCCAGCAGAACTGATTTCTTTCCGAACACTGAAGCTTTCTTT. Its protein is CASRTDFFPNTEAFF.